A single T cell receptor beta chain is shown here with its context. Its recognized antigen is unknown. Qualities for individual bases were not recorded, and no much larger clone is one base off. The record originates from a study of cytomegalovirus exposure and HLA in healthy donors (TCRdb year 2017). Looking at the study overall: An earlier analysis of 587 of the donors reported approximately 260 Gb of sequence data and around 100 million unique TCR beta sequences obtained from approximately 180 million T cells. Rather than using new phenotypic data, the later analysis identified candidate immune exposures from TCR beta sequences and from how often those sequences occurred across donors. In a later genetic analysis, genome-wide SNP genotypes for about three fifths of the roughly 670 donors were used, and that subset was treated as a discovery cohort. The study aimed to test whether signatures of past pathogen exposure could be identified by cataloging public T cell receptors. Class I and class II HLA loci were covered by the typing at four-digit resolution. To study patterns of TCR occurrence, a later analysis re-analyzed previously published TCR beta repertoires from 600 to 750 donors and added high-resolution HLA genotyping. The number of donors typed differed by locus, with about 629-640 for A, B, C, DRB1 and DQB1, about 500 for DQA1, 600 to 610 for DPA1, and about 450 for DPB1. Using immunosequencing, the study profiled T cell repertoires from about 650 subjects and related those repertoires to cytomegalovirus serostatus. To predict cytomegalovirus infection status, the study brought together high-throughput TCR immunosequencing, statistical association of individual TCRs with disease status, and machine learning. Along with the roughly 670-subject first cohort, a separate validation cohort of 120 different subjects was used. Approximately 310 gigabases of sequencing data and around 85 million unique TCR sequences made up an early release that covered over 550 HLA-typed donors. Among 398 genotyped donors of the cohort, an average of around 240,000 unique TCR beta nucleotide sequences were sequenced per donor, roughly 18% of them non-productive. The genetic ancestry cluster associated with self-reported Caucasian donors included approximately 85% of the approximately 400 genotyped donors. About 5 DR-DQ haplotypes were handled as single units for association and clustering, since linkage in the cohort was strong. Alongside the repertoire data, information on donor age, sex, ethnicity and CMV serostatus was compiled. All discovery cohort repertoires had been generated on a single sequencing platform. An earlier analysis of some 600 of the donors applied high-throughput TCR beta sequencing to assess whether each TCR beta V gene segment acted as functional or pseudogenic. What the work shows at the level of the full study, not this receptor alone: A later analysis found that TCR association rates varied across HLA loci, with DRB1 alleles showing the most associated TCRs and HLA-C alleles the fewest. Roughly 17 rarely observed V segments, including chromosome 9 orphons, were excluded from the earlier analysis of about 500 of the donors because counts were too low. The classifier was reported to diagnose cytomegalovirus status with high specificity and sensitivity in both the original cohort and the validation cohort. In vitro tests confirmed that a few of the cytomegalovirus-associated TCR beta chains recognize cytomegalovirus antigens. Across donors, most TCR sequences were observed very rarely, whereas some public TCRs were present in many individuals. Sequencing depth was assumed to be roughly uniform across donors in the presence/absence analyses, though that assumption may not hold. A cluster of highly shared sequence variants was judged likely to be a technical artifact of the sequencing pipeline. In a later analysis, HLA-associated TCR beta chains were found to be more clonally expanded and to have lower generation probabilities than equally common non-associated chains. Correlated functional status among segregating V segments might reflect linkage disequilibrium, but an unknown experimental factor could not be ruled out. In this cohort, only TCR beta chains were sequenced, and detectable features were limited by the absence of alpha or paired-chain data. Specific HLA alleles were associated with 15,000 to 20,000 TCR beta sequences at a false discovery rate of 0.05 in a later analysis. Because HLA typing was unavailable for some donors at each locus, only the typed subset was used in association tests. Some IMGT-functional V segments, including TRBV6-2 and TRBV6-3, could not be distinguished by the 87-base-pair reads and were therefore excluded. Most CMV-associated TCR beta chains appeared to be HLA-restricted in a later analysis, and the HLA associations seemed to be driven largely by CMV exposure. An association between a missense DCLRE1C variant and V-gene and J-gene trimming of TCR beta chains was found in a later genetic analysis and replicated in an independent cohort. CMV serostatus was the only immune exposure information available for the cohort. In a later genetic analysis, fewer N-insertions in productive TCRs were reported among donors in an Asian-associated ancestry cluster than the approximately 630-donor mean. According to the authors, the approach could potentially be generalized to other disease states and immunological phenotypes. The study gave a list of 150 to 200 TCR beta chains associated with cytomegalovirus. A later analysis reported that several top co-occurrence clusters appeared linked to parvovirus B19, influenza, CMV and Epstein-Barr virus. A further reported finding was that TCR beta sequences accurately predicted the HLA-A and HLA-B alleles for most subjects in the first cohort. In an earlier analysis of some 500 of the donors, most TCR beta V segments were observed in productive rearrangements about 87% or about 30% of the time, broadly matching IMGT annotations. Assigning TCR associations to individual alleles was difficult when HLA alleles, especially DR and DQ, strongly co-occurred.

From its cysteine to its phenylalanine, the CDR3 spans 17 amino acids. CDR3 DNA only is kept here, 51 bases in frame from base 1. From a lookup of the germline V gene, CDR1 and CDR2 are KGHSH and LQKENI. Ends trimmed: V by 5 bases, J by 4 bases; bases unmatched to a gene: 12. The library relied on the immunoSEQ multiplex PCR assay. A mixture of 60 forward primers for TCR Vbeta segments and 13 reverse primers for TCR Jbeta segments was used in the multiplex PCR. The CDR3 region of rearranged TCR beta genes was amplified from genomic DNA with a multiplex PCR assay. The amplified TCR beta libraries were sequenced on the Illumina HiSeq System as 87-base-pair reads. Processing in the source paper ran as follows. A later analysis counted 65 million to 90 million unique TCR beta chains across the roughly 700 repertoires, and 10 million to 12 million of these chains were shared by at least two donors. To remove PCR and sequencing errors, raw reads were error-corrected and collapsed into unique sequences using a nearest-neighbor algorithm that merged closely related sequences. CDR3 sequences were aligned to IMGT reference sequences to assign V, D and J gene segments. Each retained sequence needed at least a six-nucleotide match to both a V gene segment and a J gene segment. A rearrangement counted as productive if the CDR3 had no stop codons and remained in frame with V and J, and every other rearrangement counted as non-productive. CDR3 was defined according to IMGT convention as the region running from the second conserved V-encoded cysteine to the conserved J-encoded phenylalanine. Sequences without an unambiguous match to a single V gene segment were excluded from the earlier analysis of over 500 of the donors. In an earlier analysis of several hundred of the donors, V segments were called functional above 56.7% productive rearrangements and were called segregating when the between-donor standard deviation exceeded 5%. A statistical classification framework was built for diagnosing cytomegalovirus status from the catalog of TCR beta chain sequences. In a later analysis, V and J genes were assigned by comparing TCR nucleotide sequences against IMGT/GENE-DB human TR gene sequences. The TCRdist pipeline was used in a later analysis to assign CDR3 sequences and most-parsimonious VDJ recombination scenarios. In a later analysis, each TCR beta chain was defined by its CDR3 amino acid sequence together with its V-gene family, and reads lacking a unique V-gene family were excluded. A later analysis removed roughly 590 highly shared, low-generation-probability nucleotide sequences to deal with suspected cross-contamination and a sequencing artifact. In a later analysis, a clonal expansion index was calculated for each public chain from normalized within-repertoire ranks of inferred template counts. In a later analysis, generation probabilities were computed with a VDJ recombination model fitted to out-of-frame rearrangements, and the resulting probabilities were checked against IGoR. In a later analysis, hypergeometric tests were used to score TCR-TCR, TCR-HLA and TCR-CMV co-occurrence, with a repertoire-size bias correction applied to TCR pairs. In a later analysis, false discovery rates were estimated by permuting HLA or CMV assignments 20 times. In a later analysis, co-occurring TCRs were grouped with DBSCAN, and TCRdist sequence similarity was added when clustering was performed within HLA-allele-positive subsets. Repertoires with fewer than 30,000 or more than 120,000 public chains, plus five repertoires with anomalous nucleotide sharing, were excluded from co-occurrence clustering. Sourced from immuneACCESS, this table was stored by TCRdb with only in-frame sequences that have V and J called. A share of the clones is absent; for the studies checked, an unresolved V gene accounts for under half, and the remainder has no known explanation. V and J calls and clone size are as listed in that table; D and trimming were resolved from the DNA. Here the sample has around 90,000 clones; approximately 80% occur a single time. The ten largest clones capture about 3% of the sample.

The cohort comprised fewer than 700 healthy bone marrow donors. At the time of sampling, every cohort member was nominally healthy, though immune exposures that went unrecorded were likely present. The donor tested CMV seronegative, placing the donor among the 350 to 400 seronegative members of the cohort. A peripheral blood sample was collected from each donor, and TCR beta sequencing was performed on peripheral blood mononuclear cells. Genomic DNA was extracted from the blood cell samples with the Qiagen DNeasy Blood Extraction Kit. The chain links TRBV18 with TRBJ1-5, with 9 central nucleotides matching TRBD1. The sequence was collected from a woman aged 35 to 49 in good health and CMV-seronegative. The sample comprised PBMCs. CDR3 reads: CASSSTGTGRGNQPQHF. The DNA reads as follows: TGTGCCAGCTCATCGACCGGGACAGGGAGGGGGAATCAGCCCCAGCATTTT.